Shown below are 9 T cell receptor beta chains from a single sample sequenced in a study of blood T cell repertoires in COVID-19. Profiling relied on immunoSEQ multiplex PCR, and the TCRdb table lists in-frame clones only, not all of them. The sample includes 350,000 to 450,000 clones, approximately 86% of them seen just once. Sequencing was carried out using peripheral blood. Receptors originate from a human donor in a cohort sampled during active COVID-19.

This clone was seen more than once but under ten times. This sequence joins TRBV4-2 and TRBJ2-1, with 7 nucleotides matching TRBD2. Germline values: CDR1 LGHNA, CDR2 YNFKEQ. This CDR3 contains 17 residues. Losses at the gene ends were 4 bases for V and 0 bases for J; bases not matched to a gene: 9. The CDR3 loop reads CASSRKIAGDSYNEQFF. CDR3 coding DNA: TGTGCCAGCAGCCGGAAAATAGCGGGCGACTCCTACAATGAGCAGTTCTTC.

This clone has only one observation. Other DNA sequences within the sample encode an identical CDR3. This sequence joins TRBV3-1 (or the pseudogene TRBV3-2) and TRBJ2-7; D is undetermined. V dropped 1 base and J dropped 0 bases, with 10 bases sitting between them. Germline CDR1 is LGHDT and CDR2 is YNNKEL (reference sequence). The CDR3 runs 15 residues. The CDR3 DNA reads as TGTGCCAGCAGCCAAGCGCTGGTGAGCTCCTACGAGCAGTACTTC. It codes for CASSQALVSSYEQYF.

The CDR3 sequence: CASSQDGTGGNTEAFF. The CDR3, as DNA: TGTGCCAGCAGCCAAGATGGTACAGGGGGGAACACTGAAGCTTTCTTT. The chain is built from TRBV3-1 (or the pseudogene TRBV3-2) and TRBJ1-1, with TRBD1 identical over 8 bases. The CDR3 length is 16 residues. After removal of 0 bases from V and 1 base from J, the junction contained 4 bases not matched to a gene. Per the germline V gene, CDR1 is LGHDT and CDR2 is YNNKEL (reference sequence).

V is TRBV6-5 and J is TRBJ2-3, with D possibly being TRBD2 (6 bases). The CDR3 spans 14 residues. Germline V CDR1 and CDR2: MNHEY, SVGAGI. Trimming took off 5 bases at V and 6 bases at J, with 15 bases between the two ends. The CDR3 coding sequence is TGTGCCAGCAGTAAGGGCCTTGGGAGGGATACGCAGTATTTT. This encodes CASSKGLGRDTQYF.

The CDR3 loop reads CASSLGGEISGANVLTF. The CDR3 DNA sequence: TGTGCCAGCAGCTTGGGGGGGGAGATCTCTGGGGCCAACGTCCTGACTTTC. This sequence joins TRBV5-4 and TRBJ2-6; tentatively, D is TRBD2 (6 bases). Per the germline V gene, CDR1 is SGHNT and CDR2 is YYREEE (reference sequence). V was shortened by 0 bases and J by 0 bases, with 10 bases between the two germline ends. CDR3 length equals 17 residues.

V and J are TRBV4-2 and TRBJ2-3; 10 bases are a match to TRBD2. Germline values: CDR1 LGHNA, CDR2 YNFKEQ. V dropped 1 base and J dropped 5; count of bases not matched to a gene: 15. The CDR3 totals 19 residues. In DNA form, the CDR3 reads TGTGCCAGCAGCCAAGGGACGAGCGGGAGGGCGAAAGACATAGATACGCAGTATTTT. Translating it yields CASSQGTSGRAKDIDTQYF.

J is TRBJ2-2 and V is TRBV4-2, with D possibly matching TRBD1 (6 bases). The germline CDR1 and CDR2 sequences are LGHNA and YNFKEQ. The germline V and J ends were trimmed by 2 bases and 6 bases, with 22 bases remaining between them. This CDR3 is built from 18 residues. The CDR3 DNA is TGTGCCAGCAGCCAACCCCCAGGGGAGAGGTTGGTAGCCGGGGAGCTGTTTTTT. Its translation is CASSQPPGERLVAGELFF.

The count of this clone is one. This chain links TRBV21-1 with TRBJ2-1; TRBD2 reflects the table's D call only, with no check against the DNA. TRBV21-1 is labeled a pseudogene. This CDR3 region has 18 residues. This CDR3 reads CASSTGLAGGRSYNEQFF. DNA for the CDR3: TGTGCCAGCAGCACGGGACTAGCGGGAGGCAGGTCCTACAATGAGCAGTTCTTC.

This chain joins TRBV12-2 and TRBJ1-5; no DNA check was done on the table's D call, TRBD1. TRBV12-2 is shown as a pseudogene. The CDR3 loop spans 18 amino acids. The CDR3 is CASRRPGQDDPSNQPQHF. The CDR3 DNA follows: TGTGCAAGTCGACGGCCGGGACAGGACGATCCAAGCAATCAGCCCCAGCATTTT.